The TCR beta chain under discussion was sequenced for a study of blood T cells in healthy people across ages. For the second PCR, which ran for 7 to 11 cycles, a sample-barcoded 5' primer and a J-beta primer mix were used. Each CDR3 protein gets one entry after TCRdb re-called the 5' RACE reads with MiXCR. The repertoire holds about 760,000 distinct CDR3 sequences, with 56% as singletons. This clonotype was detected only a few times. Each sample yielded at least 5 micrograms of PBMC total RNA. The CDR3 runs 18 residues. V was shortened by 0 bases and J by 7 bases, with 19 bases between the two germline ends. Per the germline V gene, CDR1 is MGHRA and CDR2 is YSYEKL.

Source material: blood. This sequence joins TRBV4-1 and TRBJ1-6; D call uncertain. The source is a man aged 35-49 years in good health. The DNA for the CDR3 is TGCGCCAGCAGCCAAGATTATTCGGGCGAGGGTCCAAATTCACCCCTCCACTTT. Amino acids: CASSQDYSGEGPNSPLHF.